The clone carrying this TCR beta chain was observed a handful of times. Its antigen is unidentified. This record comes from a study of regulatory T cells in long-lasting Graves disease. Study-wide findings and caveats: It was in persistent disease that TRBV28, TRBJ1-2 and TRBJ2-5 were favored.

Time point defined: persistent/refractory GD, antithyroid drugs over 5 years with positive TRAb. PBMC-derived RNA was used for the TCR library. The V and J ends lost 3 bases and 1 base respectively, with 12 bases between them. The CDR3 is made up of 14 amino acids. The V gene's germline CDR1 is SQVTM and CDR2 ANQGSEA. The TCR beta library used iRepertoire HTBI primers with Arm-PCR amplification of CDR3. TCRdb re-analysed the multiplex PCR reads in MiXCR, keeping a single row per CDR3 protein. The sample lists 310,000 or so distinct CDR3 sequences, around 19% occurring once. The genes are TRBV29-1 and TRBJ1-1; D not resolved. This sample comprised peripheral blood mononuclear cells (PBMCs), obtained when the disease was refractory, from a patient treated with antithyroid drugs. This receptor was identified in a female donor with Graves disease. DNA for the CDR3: TGCAGCGTTGAGAGGCAGGTCAGGAACACTGAAGCTTTCTTT. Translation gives CSVERQVRNTEAFF.